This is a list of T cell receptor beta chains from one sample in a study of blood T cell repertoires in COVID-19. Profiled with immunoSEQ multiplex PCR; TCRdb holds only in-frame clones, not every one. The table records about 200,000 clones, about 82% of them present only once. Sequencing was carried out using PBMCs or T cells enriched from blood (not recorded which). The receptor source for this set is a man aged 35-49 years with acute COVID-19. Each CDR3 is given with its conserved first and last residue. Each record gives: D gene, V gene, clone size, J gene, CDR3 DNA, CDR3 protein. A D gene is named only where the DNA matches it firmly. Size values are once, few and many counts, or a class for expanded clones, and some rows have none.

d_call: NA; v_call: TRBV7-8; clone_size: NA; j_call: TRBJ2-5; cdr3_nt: TGTGCCAGCCGCTGGAGTATACAAGAGACCCAGTACTTC; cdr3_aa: CASRWSIQETQYF
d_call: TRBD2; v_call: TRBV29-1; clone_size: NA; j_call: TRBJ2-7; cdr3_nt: TGCAGCGTTGAAAGACAAACGGGAGGTCGGTACGAGCAGTACTTC; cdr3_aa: CSVERQTGGRYEQYF
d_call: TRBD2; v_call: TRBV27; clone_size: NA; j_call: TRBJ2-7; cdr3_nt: TGTGCCAGCAGTCCCGCTAGCGGACCAAGCTACGAGCAGTACTTC; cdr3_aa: CASSPASGPSYEQYF
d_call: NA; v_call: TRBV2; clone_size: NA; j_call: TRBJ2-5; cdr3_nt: TGTGCCAGCACAGCGAGGTCCAACCAAGAGACCCAGTACTTC; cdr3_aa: CASTARSNQETQYF
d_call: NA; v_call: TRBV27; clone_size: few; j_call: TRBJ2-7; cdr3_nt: TGTGCCAGCAGTTCTCTCCAGAGGCCTTACGAGCAGTACTTC; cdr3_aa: CASSSLQRPYEQYF
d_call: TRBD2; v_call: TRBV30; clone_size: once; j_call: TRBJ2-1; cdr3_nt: TGTGCCTGGTCAGCGGGAGTTGAGCAGTTCTTC; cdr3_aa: CAWSAGVEQFF
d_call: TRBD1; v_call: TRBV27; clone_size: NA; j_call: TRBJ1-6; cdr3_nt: TGTGCCAGCAGTCGGGACAGGGTAGGGTTTTCACCCCTCCACTTT; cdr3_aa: CASSRDRVGFSPLHF
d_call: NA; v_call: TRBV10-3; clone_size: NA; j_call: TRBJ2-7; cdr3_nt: TGTGCCATCAGTGAAGGTCGAGGCTACGAGCAGTACTTC; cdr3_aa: CAISEGRGYEQYF
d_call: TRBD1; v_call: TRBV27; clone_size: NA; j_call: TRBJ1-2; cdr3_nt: TGTGCCAGCAGCGACCTAACCCGCATCGACAGGGCCGGGGGCTACACCTTC; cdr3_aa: CASSDLTRIDRAGGYTF
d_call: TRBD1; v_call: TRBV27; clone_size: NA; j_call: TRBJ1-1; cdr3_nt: TGTGCCAGCAGTTCCCAGGGGGCTCGGGCTGAAGCTTTCTTT; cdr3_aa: CASSSQGARAEAFF
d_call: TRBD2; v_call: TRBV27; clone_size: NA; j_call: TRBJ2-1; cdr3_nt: TGTGCCAGCAGTCCCTGGGGCCTAGCGGGAGGAAATGAGCAGTTCTTC; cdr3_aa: CASSPWGLAGGNEQFF
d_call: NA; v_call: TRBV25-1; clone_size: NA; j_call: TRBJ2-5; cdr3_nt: TGTGCCAGCAGTGAATCCTCGGAGACCCAGTACTTC; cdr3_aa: CASSESSETQYF
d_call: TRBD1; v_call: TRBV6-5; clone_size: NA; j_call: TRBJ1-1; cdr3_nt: TGTGCCAGCAGTCCGACAGGGACTGAAGCTTTCTTT; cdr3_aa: CASSPTGTEAFF